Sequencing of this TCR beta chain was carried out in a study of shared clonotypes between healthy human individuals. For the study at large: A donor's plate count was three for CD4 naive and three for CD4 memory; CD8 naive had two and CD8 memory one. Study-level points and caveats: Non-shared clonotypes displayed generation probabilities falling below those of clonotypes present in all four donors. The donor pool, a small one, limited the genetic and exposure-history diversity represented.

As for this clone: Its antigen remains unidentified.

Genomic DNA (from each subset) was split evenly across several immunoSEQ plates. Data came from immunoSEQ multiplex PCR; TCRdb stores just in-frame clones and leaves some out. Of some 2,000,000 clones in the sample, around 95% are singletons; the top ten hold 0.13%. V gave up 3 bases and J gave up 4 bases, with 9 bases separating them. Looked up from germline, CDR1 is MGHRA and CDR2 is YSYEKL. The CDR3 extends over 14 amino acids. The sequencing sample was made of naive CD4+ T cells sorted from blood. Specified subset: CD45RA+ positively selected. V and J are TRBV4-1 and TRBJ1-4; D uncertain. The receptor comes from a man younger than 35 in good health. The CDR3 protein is CASSQFSYNEKLFF. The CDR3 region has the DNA TGCGCCAGCAGCCAGTTTTCCTATAATGAAAAACTGTTTTTT.